The present T cell receptor (beta chain) was sequenced within a study of control samples from healthy donors and cancer patients (dated by TCRdb to about 2020). Concerning this clone itself: Its specific antigen is unknown. Qualities for individual bases were not recorded, and no much larger clone is one base off.

The CDR3 has 12 amino acids, counting the end cysteine and phenylalanine. The entry retains the CDR3 DNA only, 36 bases that are in frame from base 1. Trimming costs V 3 bases and J 1 base, and their ends lie 6 bases apart. The germline V gene (reference sequence) sets CDR1 to GTSNPN and CDR2 to SVGIG. Libraries were built with the immunoSEQ multiplex PCR assay. TCRdb took this table from immuneACCESS and kept in-frame rearrangements with V and J called. Such tables lack part of the clones; where checked against another copy, unresolved V genes explain under half of the gap, and the rest is unexplained. The sample table shows around 120,000 clones, and 80% to 90% are seen once. The ten largest clones add up to approximately 1% of the sample.

The specimen sequenced was PBMCs. This receptor chain uses TRBV30 and TRBJ1-2; too little of a D gene remains to name it. This receptor was identified in a woman aged 45-65 years with colorectal cancer. In nucleotide form, the sequence is TGTGCCTGGAGGGGTTATAACTATGGCTACACCTTC. Translation gives CAWRGYNYGYTF. The full variable domain, with segments outside the CDR3 supplied by the reference TRBV30 and TRBJ1-2 proteins, appears as SQTIHQWPATLVQPVGSPLSLECTVEGTSNPNLYWYRQAAGRGLQLLFYSVGIGQISSEVPQNLSASRPQDRQFILSSKKLLLSDSGFYLCAWRGYNYGYTFGSGTRLTVV.